Listed below are T cell receptor beta chains from one sample, sequenced in a study of T cells after yellow fever vaccination. TCRdb itself ran the 5' RACE reads through MiXCR, one entry per CDR3 protein. The profile covers approximately 96,000 distinct CDR3 sequences, with 8.9% appearing a single time and approximately 17% taken by the ten largest. The sequenced sample was CD8+ T cells not binding an NS4B(214-222) dextramer, sorted from PBMCs, obtained less than 18 days after the first yellow fever vaccination. These receptors were collected from a young man who received the YFV17D yellow fever vaccine. Each CDR3 is given with its conserved first and last residue. The D gene is left open where the match is weak. A row's size may be missing; if present it is once, few, many or a size class.

TRBJ1-1	few	TRBD1	TRBV5-5	CASGRRRGQNTEAFF
TRBJ2-2	few	TRBD1	TRBV4-2	CASSPGQGNTGELFF
TRBJ2-3	few	TRBD2	TRBV6-1	CASSITSGGSTDTQYF
TRBJ1-5	.	.	TRBV6-1	CASSDLAVGSNQPQHF
TRBJ2-7	.	TRBD1	TRBV13	CASSSTGTAFYEQYF
TRBJ1-1	.	TRBD1	TRBV12-3/TRBV12-4	CASSRTGEAFF
TRBJ2-5	many	.	TRBV15	CATSSRTTGFGETQYF
TRBJ2-3	.	.	TRBV12-3/TRBV12-4	CASSTGTQYF
TRBJ2-5	many	.	TRBV4-1	CASSEMTRGLETQYF
TRBJ2-1	few	TRBD1	TRBV9	CASSDGLDRGGNEQFF
TRBJ2-2	.	TRBD2	TRBV7-6	CASILDFLASGATGELFF
TRBJ2-5	few	.	TRBV12-3/TRBV12-4	CASSFKETQYF
TRBJ2-1	few	.	TRBV7-9	CASSLPIYNEQFF
TRBJ2-7	.	.	TRBV4-3	CASSPQPESYEQYF
TRBJ2-7	.	TRBD1	TRBV6-5	CASSYSSPGTGYEQYF
TRBJ2-5	many	.	TRBV19	CASSGASGKETQYF
TRBJ1-1	many	.	TRBV18	CASSPPGFGTEAFF
TRBJ2-1	few	TRBD2	TRBV3-1	CASSQVKRGEAGPPGDEQFF
TRBJ2-4	few	TRBD1	TRBV5-1	CASSLETGPKNIQYF
TRBJ1-4	.	.	TRBV4-3	CASSQAHIGTATNEKLFF
TRBJ1-4	few	.	TRBV6-5	CASSWHSGGEKLFF
TRBJ2-1	few	TRBD2	TRBV5-1	CASSPADPGLVNNEQFF
TRBJ2-1	.	.	TRBV7-3	CASSPGVTTGQFF
TRBJ2-2	.	.	TRBV12-3/TRBV12-4	CASMSGLNTGELFF
TRBJ2-1	few	.	TRBV12-3/TRBV12-4	CASSLVSHNEQFF
TRBJ2-7	few	.	TRBV4-1	CASSQAVPGAEQYF
TRBJ2-1	.	TRBD2	TRBV4-1	CASSPTASGGARNEQFF
TRBJ2-7	few	.	TRBV10-2	CASSVVVAYEQYF
TRBJ2-5	.	.	TRBV7-9	CASSLSAGKETQYF